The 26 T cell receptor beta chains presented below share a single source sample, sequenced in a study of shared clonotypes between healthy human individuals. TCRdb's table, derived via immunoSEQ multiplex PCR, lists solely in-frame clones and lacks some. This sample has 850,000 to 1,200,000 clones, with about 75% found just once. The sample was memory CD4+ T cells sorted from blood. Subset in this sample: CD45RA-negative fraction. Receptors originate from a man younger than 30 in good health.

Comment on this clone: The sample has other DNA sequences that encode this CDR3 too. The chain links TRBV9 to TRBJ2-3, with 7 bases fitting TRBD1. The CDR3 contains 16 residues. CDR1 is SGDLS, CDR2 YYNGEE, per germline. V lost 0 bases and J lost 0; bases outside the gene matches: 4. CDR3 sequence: CASSVGQGSSTDTQYF. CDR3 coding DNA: TGTGCCAGCAGCGTAGGACAGGGATCTAGCACAGATACGCAGTATTTT.

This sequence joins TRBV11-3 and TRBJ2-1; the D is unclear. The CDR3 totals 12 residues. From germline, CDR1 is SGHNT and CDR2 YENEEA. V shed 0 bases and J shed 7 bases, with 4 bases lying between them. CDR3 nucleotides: TGTGCCAGCAGCTTAGAGGGAAATGAGCAGTTCTTC. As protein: CASSLEGNEQFF.

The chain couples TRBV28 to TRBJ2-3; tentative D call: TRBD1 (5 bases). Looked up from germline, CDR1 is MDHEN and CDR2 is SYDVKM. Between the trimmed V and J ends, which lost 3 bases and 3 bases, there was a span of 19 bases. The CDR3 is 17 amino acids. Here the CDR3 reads CASSLGTRALGTDTQYF. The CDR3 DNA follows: TGTGCCAGCAGTTTGGGAACCAGGGCCCTAGGGACAGATACGCAGTATTTT.

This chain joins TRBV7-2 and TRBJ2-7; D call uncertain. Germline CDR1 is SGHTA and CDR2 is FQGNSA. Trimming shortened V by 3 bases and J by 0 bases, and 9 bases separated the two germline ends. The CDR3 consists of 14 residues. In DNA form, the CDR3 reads TGTGCCAGCAGCTTTCGACCGAACTCCTACGAGCAGTACTTC. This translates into CASSFRPNSYEQYF.

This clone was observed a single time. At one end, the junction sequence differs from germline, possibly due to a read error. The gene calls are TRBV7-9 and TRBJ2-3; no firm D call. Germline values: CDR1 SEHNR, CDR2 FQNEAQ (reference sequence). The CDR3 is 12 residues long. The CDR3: CASSSGPGNRNF. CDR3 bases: TGTGCCAGCAGCTCGGGTCCTGGCAATCGGAATTTT.

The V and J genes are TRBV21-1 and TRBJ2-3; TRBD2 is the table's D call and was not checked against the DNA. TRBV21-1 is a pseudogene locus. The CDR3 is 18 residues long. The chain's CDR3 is CASSPRIAGRYRTDTQYF. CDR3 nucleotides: TGTGCCAGCAGCCCTCGTATAGCGGGGCGATATCGCACAGATACGCAGTATTTT.

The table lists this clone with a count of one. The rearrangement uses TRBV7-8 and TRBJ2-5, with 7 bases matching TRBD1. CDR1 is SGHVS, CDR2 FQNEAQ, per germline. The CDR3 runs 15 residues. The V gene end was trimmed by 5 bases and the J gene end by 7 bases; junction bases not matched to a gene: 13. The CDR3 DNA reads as TGTGCCAGCAGCCTGAGCGAGGGGGCGGTTTGGACCCAGTACTTC. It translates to CASSLSEGAVWTQYF.

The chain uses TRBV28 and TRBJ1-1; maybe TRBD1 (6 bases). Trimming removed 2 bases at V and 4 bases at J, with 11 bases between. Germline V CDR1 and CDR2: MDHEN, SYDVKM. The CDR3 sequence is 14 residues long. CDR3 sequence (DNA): TGTGCCAGCAGTTTAGCCCAGGGGACCACTGAAGCTTTCTTT. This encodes CASSLAQGTTEAFF.

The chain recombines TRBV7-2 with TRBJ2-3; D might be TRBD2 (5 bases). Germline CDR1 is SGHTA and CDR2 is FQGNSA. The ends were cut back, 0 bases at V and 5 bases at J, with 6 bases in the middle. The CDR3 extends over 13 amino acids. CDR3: CASSLAGEDTQYF. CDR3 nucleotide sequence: TGTGCCAGCAGCTTAGCGGGAGAAGATACGCAGTATTTT.

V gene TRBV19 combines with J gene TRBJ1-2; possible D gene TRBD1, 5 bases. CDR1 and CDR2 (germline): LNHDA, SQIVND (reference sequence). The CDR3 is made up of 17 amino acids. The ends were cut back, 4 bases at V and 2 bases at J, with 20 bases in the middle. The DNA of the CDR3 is TGTGCCAGTAGTAGGGGGGTTTCGGCAGGGACCAACTATGGCTACACCTTC. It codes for CASSRGVSAGTNYGYTF.

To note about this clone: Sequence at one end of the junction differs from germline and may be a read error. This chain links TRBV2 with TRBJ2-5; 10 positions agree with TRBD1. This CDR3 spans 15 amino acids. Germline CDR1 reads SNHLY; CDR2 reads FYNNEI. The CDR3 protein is CASREDRGRQETQYF. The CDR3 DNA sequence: TGTGCCAGCAGGGAAGACAGGGGGCGGCAAGAGACCCAGTACTTC.

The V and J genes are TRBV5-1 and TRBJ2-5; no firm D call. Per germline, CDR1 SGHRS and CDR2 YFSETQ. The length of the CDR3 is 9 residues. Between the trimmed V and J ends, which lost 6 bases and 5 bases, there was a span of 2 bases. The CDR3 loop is CASKETQYF. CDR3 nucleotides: TGCGCCAGCAAGGAGACCCAGTACTTC.

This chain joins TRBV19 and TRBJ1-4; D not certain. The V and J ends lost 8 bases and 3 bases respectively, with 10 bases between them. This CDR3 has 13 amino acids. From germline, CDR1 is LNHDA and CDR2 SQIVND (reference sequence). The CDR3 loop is CASVTGPNEKLFF. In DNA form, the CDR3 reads TGTGCCAGTGTAACGGGCCCTAATGAAAAACTGTTTTTT.

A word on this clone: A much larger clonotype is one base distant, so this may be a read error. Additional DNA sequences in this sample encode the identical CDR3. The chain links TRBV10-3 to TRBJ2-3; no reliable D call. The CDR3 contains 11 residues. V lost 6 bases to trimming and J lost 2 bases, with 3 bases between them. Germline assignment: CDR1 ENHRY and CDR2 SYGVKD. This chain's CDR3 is CAISSTDTQYF. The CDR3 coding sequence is TGTGCCATCAGCTCCACAGATACGCAGTATTTT.

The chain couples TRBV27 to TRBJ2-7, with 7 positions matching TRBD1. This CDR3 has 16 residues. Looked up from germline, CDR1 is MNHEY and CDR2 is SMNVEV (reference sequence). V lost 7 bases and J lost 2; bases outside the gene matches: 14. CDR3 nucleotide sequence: TGTGCCAGCATCAATTCCCAAGACAGGGCTCCCTACGAGCAGTACTTC. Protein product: CASINSQDRAPYEQYF.

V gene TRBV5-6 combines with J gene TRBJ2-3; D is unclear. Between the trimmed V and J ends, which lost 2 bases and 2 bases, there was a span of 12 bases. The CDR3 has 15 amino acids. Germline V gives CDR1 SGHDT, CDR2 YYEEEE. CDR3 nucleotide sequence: TGTGCCAGCAGCTTTAACCTTCCTAACACAGATACGCAGTATTTT. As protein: CASSFNLPNTDTQYF.

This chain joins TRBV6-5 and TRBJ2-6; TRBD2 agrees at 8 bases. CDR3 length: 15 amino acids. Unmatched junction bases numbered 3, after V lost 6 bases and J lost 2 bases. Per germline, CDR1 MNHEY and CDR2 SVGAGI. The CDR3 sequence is CASSKRGTGANVLTF. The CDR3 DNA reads TGTGCCAGCAGCAAGCGGGGGACTGGGGCCAACGTCCTGACTTTC.

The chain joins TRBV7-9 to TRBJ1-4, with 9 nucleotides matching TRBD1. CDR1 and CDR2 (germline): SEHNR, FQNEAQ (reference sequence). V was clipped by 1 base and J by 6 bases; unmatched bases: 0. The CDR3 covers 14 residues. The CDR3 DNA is TGTGCCAGCAGCTTAGGACAGGGGGATGAAAAACTGTTTTTT. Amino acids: CASSLGQGDEKLFF.

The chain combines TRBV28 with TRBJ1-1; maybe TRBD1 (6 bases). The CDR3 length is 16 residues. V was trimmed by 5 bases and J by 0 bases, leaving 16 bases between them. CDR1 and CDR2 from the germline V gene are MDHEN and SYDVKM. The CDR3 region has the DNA TGTGCCAGCAGTCGGGCCAGGGGCGGAATGAACACTGAAGCTTTCTTT. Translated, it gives CASSRARGGMNTEAFF.

DNA of the CDR3: TGTGCCAGCAAGGGGAACACTGAAGCTTTCTTT. Amino acids: CASKGNTEAFF. The chain recombines TRBV6-6 with TRBJ1-1; no clear D. The CDR3 extends over 11 amino acids. Deletions cut 7 bases from V and 1 base from J, with 4 bases between. Per the germline V gene, CDR1 is MNHNY and CDR2 is SVGAGI (reference sequence).

The CDR3 region has the DNA TGTGCCAGCAGCCCAGTTGGAGGGGCGATGGATGGCTACACCTTC. Translated: CASSPVGGAMDGYTF. The chain combines TRBV9 with TRBJ1-2, with a possible D match to TRBD1 (5 bases). From germline, CDR1 is SGDLS and CDR2 YYNGEE. Trimming pared 4 bases from V and 6 bases from J, leaving 19 bases between. The CDR3 runs 15 residues. Using reference TRBV9 and TRBJ1-2 for the parts outside the CDR3, the full variable domain is DSGVTQTPKHLITATGQRVTLRCSPRSGDLSVYWYQQSLDQGLQFLIQYYNGEERAKGNILERFSAQQFPDLHSELNLSSLELGDSALYFCASSPVGGAMDGYTFGSGTRLTVV.

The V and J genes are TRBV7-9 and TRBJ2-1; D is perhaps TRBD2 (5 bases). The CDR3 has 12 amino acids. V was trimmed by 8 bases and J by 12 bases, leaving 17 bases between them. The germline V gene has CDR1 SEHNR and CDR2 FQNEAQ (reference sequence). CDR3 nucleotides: TGTGCCAGCCGGTCAGAGGGCCCGAGGCAGTTCTTC. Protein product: CASRSEGPRQFF.

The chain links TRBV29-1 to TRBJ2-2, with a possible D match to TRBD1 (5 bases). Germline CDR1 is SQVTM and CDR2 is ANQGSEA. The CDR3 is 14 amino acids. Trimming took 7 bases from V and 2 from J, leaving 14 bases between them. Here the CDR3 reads CSASQGLNTGELFF. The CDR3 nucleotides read TGCAGCGCCAGCCAGGGTCTAAACACCGGGGAGCTGTTTTTT.

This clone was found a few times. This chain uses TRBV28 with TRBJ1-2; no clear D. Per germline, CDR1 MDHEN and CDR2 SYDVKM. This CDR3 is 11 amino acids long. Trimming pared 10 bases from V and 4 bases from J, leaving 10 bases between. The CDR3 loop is CAITRGYGYTF. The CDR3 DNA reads TGTGCCATTACCCGAGGCTATGGCTACACCTTC.

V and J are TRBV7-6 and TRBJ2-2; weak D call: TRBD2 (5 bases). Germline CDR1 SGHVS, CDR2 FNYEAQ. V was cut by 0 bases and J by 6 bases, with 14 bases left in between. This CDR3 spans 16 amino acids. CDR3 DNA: TGTGCCAGCAGCTTAGCCGCTAGCCAGGTGGCCGGGGAGCTGTTTTTT. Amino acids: CASSLAASQVAGELFF.

The CDR3 sequence is CASSDDRINEKLFF. In nucleotides, the CDR3 is TGTGCCAGCAGCGACGACAGGATTAATGAAAAACTGTTTTTT. V usage is TRBV5-4 and J usage is TRBJ1-4, with D possibly matching TRBD1 (6 bases). The CDR3 sequence is 14 residues long. CDR1 SGHNT and CDR2 YYREEE come from the germline V gene (reference sequence). V was trimmed by 4 bases and J by 4 bases, leaving 11 bases between them.